Listed below are T cell receptor beta chains from one sample, sequenced in a study of cytomegalovirus exposure and HLA in healthy donors. Clones were sequenced by immunoSEQ multiplex PCR, and TCRdb holds only the in-frame ones, with some missing. Found here are more than 150,000 clones, 70% to 80% of them singletons; the top ten hold approximately 1.5%. Source material: PBMCs. Receptors originate from a man aged 40-49 years in good health and CMV-seronegative. Each CDR3 is given with its conserved first and last residue. A D gene is named only where the DNA matches it firmly. Expanded clones get a size class; other rows say once, few or many, or leave the size out.

d_gene	abundance	v_gene	len	j_gene	CDR3aa	CDR3nt
TRBD2	-	TRBV7-9	17	TRBJ2-2	CASSPWLAGGTTGELFF	TGTGCCAGCAGCCCATGGCTAGCGGGAGGTACTACCGGGGAGCTGTTTTTT
TRBD1	once	TRBV7-9	16	TRBJ2-7	CASSLATGARSLEQYF	TGTGCCAGCAGCTTAGCCACAGGGGCAAGGTCTCTCGAGCAGTACTTC
-	-	TRBV28	13	TRBJ2-7	CASLRKGGGKQYF	TGTGCCAGCCTCCGCAAAGGGGGCGGGAAGCAGTACTTC
-	once	TRBV6-4	15	TRBJ2-3	CASSDRNRFTDTQYF	TGTGCCAGCAGTGACAGGAACAGGTTCACAGATACGCAGTATTTT
-	-	TRBV25-1	13	TRBJ2-2	CASSDPNTGELFF	TGTGCCAGCAGTGATCCAAACACCGGGGAGCTGTTTTTT
TRBD1	-	TRBV6-1	13	TRBJ1-1	CASNQGARTEAFF	TGTGCCAGCAATCAGGGGGCTCGGACTGAAGCTTTCTTT
TRBD1	-	TRBV7-9	15	TRBJ2-2	CASSPGTVNTGELFF	TGTGCCAGCAGCCCCGGGACAGTCAACACCGGGGAGCTGTTTTTT
-	-	TRBV28	15	TRBJ1-2	CASSSAGLLDYGYTF	TGTGCCAGCAGCTCCGCGGGACTGTTGGACTATGGCTACACCTTC
TRBD2	-	TRBV29-1	15	TRBJ2-1	CSVEVSGRAGNEQFF	TGCAGCGTTGAAGTATCGGGGAGGGCCGGCAATGAGCAGTTCTTC
-	once	TRBV6-1	14	TRBJ1-6	CASSATAYNSPLHF	TGTGCCAGCAGTGCGACAGCCTATAATTCACCCCTCCACTTT
-	-	TRBV9	19	TRBJ1-4	CASSVGSGGGASLSEKLFF	TGTGCCAGCAGCGTTGGGAGTGGTGGGGGCGCATCCCTTTCTGAAAAACTGTTTTTT
-	-	TRBV4-1	17	TRBJ2-7	CASSQEGSGQNYHEQYF	TGCGCCAGCAGCCAAGAGGGCTCCGGACAGAATTACCACGAGCAGTACTTC
TRBD2	-	TRBV4-2	16	TRBJ2-3	CASSQEQAGGADTQYF	TGTGCCAGCAGCCAAGAGCAAGCGGGAGGAGCAGATACGCAGTATTTT
TRBD1	few	TRBV6-5	14	TRBJ1-6	CASSYGTGGSPLHF	TGTGCCAGCAGTTATGGGACAGGGGGTTCACCCCTCCACTTT
-	few	TRBV7-2	14	TRBJ2-1	CASSLAQRSGKQFF	TGTGCCAGCAGCTTAGCGCAAAGAAGCGGTAAGCAGTTCTTC
-	-	TRBV9	16	TRBJ2-1	CASSVGGQGGFNEQFF	TGTGCCAGCAGCGTAGGTGGTCAGGGGGGTTTCAATGAGCAGTTCTTC
-	-	TRBV7-9	13	TRBJ2-7	CASSPPELGEQYF	TGTGCCAGCAGCCCTCCCGAACTTGGCGAGCAGTACTTC
TRBD1	few	TRBV6-5	14	TRBJ2-1	CASSEHRQGLEQFF	TGTGCCAGCAGTGAACATAGACAGGGGCTGGAGCAGTTCTTC
-	-	TRBV2	15	TRBJ1-4	CASSRTDVTGGKLFF	TGTGCCAGCAGTCGGACAGACGTTACAGGAGGAAAACTGTTTTTT
-	few	TRBV4-1	15	TRBJ1-4	CASSRQGATNEKLFF	TGCGCCAGCAGTAGACAAGGGGCAACTAATGAAAAACTGTTTTTT
TRBD1	-	TRBV7-9	14	TRBJ1-6	CASSLATGASPLHF	TGTGCCAGCAGCTTAGCTACAGGGGCCTCACCCCTCCACTTT
TRBD2	-	TRBV7-9	17	TRBJ2-2	CASSPGQAGGFAGELFF	TGTGCCAGCAGTCCCGGCCAAGCGGGAGGATTCGCCGGGGAGCTGTTTTTT
TRBD2	once	TRBV28	14	TRBJ2-5	CATRSGETRKTQYF	TGTGCCACTAGAAGCGGGGAGACTCGTAAGACCCAGTACTTC
-	-	TRBV19	12	TRBJ1-1	CASRDKNTEAFF	TGTGCCAGTAGAGACAAGAACACTGAAGCTTTCTTT
-	-	TRBV25-1	13	TRBJ1-2	CASSFGDSGTHTF	TGTGCCAGCTCCTTCGGTGACAGCGGGACGCACACCTTC
-	-	TRBV27	16	TRBJ1-1	CASSSVPTGHRTEAFF	TGTGCCAGCAGTAGCGTACCAACAGGGCATCGCACTGAAGCTTTCTTT
-	-	TRBV30	13	TRBJ1-5	CAWSVLEDQPQHF	TGTGCCTGGAGTGTACTCGAGGATCAGCCCCAGCATTTT
-	-	TRBV27	13	TRBJ1-2	CASSFTGVAGYTF	TGTGCCAGCAGTTTTACGGGGGTGGCCGGCTACACCTTC
TRBD1	few	TRBV5-4	14	TRBJ2-7	CASSLAQGWNEQYF	TGTGCCAGCAGCTTGGCACAGGGGTGGAACGAGCAGTACTTC
-	-	TRBV7-9	14	TRBJ2-1	CASSSPRTVNEQFF	TGTGCCAGCAGCTCCCCCAGGACAGTCAATGAGCAGTTCTTC
-	once	TRBV5-1	15	TRBJ2-3	CASSLGQPYTDTQYF	TGCGCCAGCAGCTTGGGACAGCCATATACAGATACGCAGTATTTT
-	-	TRBV19	13	TRBJ2-1	CASSTGGINEQFF	TGTGCCAGTAGTACAGGGGGGATTAATGAGCAGTTCTTC
-	-	TRBV7-3	14	TRBJ1-2	CASSQTGKWDGYTF	TGTGCCAGCAGCCAAACAGGGAAATGGGATGGCTACACCTTC
TRBD1	once	TRBV27	15	TRBJ1-2	CASSSPTGMGTGYTF	TGTGCCAGCAGTTCGCCGACAGGGATGGGGACGGGCTACACCTTC
-	-	TRBV21-1	20	TRBJ2-1	CASSKEGSATFPWRNNEQFF	TGTGCCAGCAGCAAAGAGGGTAGTGCGACGTTCCCATGGAGGAACAATGAGCAGTTCTTC
TRBD2	-	TRBV4-1	15	TRBJ2-7	CASSQARGLSYEQYF	TGCGCCAGCAGCCAGGCAAGGGGACTATCCTACGAGCAGTACTTC
TRBD1	-	TRBV6-1	16	TRBJ1-3	CASSEYGTGGRNTIYF	TGTGCCAGCAGTGAATACGGGACAGGGGGGAGGAACACCATATATTTT
-	-	TRBV5-1	15	TRBJ2-3	CASSLAGDHTDTQYF	TGCGCCAGCAGCTTGGCAGGGGACCACACAGATACGCAGTATTTT